Each of the 8 T cell receptor beta chains below was sequenced from the same sample in a study of blood T cell repertoires in COVID-19 (dated by TCRdb to the early 2020s). The library was prepared using the immunoSEQ multiplex PCR assay. TCRdb's version of the immuneACCESS table is confined to in-frame rearrangements and falls short of the full clone set. An unresolved V gene accounts for under half of the shortfall where checked; the remainder is of unknown origin. The sample table shows just under 35,000 clones, and 90% to 95% are seen once. The top ten clones comprise less than 45% of the sample. Input material: peripheral blood. These TCRs come from a man aged 55 to 70 with active or convalescent COVID-19.

The V call is TRBV7-9, the J call TRBJ1-3; unclear D gene. Per the germline V gene, CDR1 is SEHNR and CDR2 is FQNEAQ (reference sequence). The CDR3 covers 15 residues. Trimming cost V 3 bases and J 0 bases, with 9 bases left between them. This chain's CDR3 is CASSLSASSGNTIYF. The CDR3 DNA reads TGTGCCAGCAGCTTGTCCGCGAGCTCTGGAAACACCATATATTTT.

The chain couples TRBV6-5 to TRBJ2-6; 7 nucleotides line up with TRBD2. Germline V gives CDR1 MNHEY, CDR2 SVGAGI. The junction had 10 bases not matched to a gene; V was cut back by 6 bases and J by 8 bases. The CDR3 is made up of 15 amino acids. The CDR3 bases are TGTGCCAGCAGCAACCCTCAGCGGGGCCCCAACGTCCTGACTTTC. Protein product: CASSNPQRGPNVLTF.

V is TRBV28 and J is TRBJ1-2; possible D gene TRBD1, 5 bases. The CDR3 runs to 15 residues. Deletions cut 2 bases from V and 0 bases from J, with 10 bases between. CDR1 and CDR2 from the germline V gene are MDHEN and SYDVKM. CDR3 in amino acids: CASSLSTGANYGYTF. CDR3 in DNA: TGTGCCAGCAGTTTAAGTACAGGAGCTAACTATGGCTACACCTTC.

J is TRBJ2-5 and V is TRBV2, with 11 nucleotides matching TRBD2. Germline-derived CDR1 and CDR2 are SNHLY and FYNNEI. The CDR3 has 16 residues. The junction had 6 bases not matched to a gene; V was cut back by 3 bases and J by 3 bases. As DNA, the CDR3 is TGTGCCAGCAGTGAGTCAGGACTAGCGGGCGAAGAGACCCAGTACTTC. Amino acids: CASSESGLAGEETQYF.

The CDR3 coding sequence is TGTGCCAGCAGTGAAGGACCGGGAAACTACGAGCAGTACTTC. This translates into CASSEGPGNYEQYF. The rearrangement joins TRBV6-1 to TRBJ2-7; the D gene is possibly TRBD2 (5 bases). Germline values: CDR1 MNHNS, CDR2 SASEGT. The CDR3 length is 14 residues. Trimming removed 1 base from V and 3 bases from J, with 10 bases in between.

The chain is built from TRBV6-1 and TRBJ2-7; D gene ambiguous. The CDR3 is 12 amino acids. The V gene lost 0 bases and the J gene lost 2 bases, with 2 bases spanning the gap. Germline CDR1 reads MNHNS; CDR2 reads SASEGT. DNA for the CDR3: TGTGCCAGCAGTGAAGCCACCTACGAGCAGTACTTC. Protein: CASSEATYEQYF.

The chain recombines TRBV12-3 or TRBV12-4 with TRBJ1-1, with D uncertain. The germline V and J ends were trimmed by 0 bases and 8 bases, with 10 bases remaining between them. The CDR3 totals 13 residues. The CDR3 region is CASSLAQATEAFF. The CDR3 nucleotides read TGTGCCAGCAGTTTAGCGCAGGCGACCGAAGCTTTCTTT.

V usage is TRBV2 and J usage is TRBJ1-2; D possibly corresponds to TRBD1 (6 bases). V was cut by 10 bases and J by 7 bases, with 13 bases left in between. The germline CDR1 and CDR2 sequences are SNHLY and FYNNEI. CDR3 length: 11 amino acids. CDR3 sequence: CATDLQGGYTF. The CDR3 region has the DNA TGTGCCACTGACCTACAGGGTGGCTACACCTTC.